These 12 T cell receptor beta chains came from one sample sequenced in a study of T-cell memory formation after mild COVID-19. In TCRdb, the 5' RACE reads were re-called with MiXCR into one record per CDR3 protein. Of 560,000 or so distinct CDR3 sequences in the sample, roughly 17% were seen once. The sequenced sample consisted of PBMCs or a T cell subset sorted from them (not recorded which). These receptors all stem from an adult woman who had mild COVID-19 (a few samples of this study predate the infection). Cell type and time point are not known.

The chain employs TRBV7-2 and TRBJ1-5; no definite D call. V was clipped by 2 bases and J by 5 bases, with 7 bases between them. There are 13 residues in the CDR3. The germline CDR1 and CDR2 sequences are SGHTA and FQGNSA. Here the CDR3 reads CASSLLRDQPQHF. The CDR3 DNA reads as TGTGCCAGCAGCTTACTTAGAGATCAGCCCCAGCATTTT.

The chain uses TRBV5-1 and TRBJ2-2; D is unresolved. Germline V gene sequence: CDR1 SGHRS, CDR2 YFSETQ. Trimming removed 7 bases at V and 0 bases at J, with 10 bases between. The CDR3 totals 14 residues. The CDR3 bases are TGCGCCAGCGAGGTCGAAGCGAACACCGGGGAGCTGTTTTTT. Its translation: CASEVEANTGELFF.

V is TRBV7-8 and J is TRBJ1-6; D is undetermined. V gave up 5 bases and J gave up 6 bases, with 23 bases separating them. The CDR3 runs 18 residues. Germline values: CDR1 SGHVS, CDR2 FQNEAQ. The CDR3 DNA reads as TGTGCCAGCAGCATTGACGGTCCGAGATTTAACACTAATTCACCCCTCCACTTT. It yields the protein CASSIDGPRFNTNSPLHF.

The rearrangement joins TRBV20-1 to TRBJ1-2; maybe TRBD1 (6 bases). V lost 4 bases and J lost 7, with 16 bases in between. Germline CDR1 DFQATT, CDR2 SNEGSKA (reference sequence). CDR3 length: 13 residues. CDR3 sequence reads: CSAIRLGASGYTF. In DNA form, the CDR3 reads TGCAGTGCTATAAGGTTGGGGGCAAGTGGCTACACCTTC.

The chain recombines TRBV6-5 with TRBJ2-5; D is perhaps TRBD2 (6 bases). CDR1 MNHEY and CDR2 SVGAGI come from the germline V gene. Trimming took off 2 bases at V and 6 bases at J, with 13 bases between the two ends. The length of the CDR3 is 14 residues. The CDR3 DNA follows: TGTGCCAGCAGTTACGGGGGGTTTGAGAAGACCCAGTACTTC. It yields the protein CASSYGGFEKTQYF.

The chain employs TRBV20-1 and TRBJ2-1; 7 nucleotides match TRBD2. The CDR3 is 13 residues long. Germline lookup yields CDR1 DFQATT and CDR2 SNEGSKA (reference sequence). V lost 4 bases and J lost 8; bases outside the gene matches: 8. CDR3 bases: TGCAGTGCTACGGCGGGAGTTACAGATGAGCAGTTCTTC. Amino acids: CSATAGVTDEQFF.

The table lists this clonotype with a few counts. The chain carries TRBV13 and TRBJ1-6; tentative D call: TRBD1 (5 bases). V shed 5 bases and J shed 13 bases, with 18 bases lying between them. Germline loops: CDR1 PRHDT, CDR2 FYEKMQ (reference sequence). The CDR3 is 14 amino acids. CDR3 amino acids: CASSLGLLQSPLHF. The CDR3 DNA is TGTGCCAGCAGCCTGGGACTGCTGCAAAGTCCCCTCCACTTT.

The rearrangement links TRBV7-6 to TRBJ2-2; 8 bases align to TRBD2. The CDR3 runs 16 residues. The V segment lost 5 bases and the J segment 3 bases; nucleotides outside the gene matches: 8. Germline V CDR1 and CDR2: SGHVS, FNYEAQ. This chain's CDR3 is CASSTEGLADTGELFF. The CDR3 coding sequence is TGTGCCAGCAGCACGGAAGGACTAGCAGACACCGGGGAGCTGTTTTTT.

In this sample, this clonotype turned up a few times. The genes are TRBV3-1 and TRBJ2-1, with D maybe TRBD1 (7 bases). The V end was cut by 6 bases, the J end by 4 bases, with 19 bases between. This CDR3 contains 16 residues. Looked up from germline, CDR1 is LGHDT and CDR2 is YNNKEL (reference sequence). CDR3 protein: CASRPLGRTGYNEQFF. The CDR3 DNA follows: TGTGCCAGCAGGCCACTAGGGAGGACAGGATACAATGAGCAGTTCTTC.

This clonotype was seen a few times. This sequence joins TRBV11-3 and TRBJ1-2, with D hard to call. Germline CDR1 reads SGHNT; CDR2 reads YENEEA. Trimming shortened V by 2 bases and J by 6 bases, and 7 bases separated the two germline ends. The length of the CDR3 is 12 residues. In nucleotides, the CDR3 is TGTGCCAGCAGCTTACAATCCGATGGCTACACCTTC. Translated, it gives CASSLQSDGYTF.

This clonotype was seen only a few times. The chain is built from TRBV7-8 and TRBJ2-5, with 7 bases that match TRBD1. The CDR3 has 14 amino acids. Germline V gene data show CDR1 as SGHVS and CDR2 as FQNEAQ. With 4 bases clipped from V and 5 bases from J, the junction kept 7 bases outside the gene matches. The CDR3 spells CASSSNRGSETQYF. The CDR3 DNA sequence: TGTGCCAGCAGCTCCAACAGGGGATCGGAGACCCAGTACTTC.

This chain uses TRBV7-2 with TRBJ1-4, with TRBD1 identical over 8 bases. This CDR3 region has 16 residues. The V and J ends lost 3 bases and 8 bases, in that order; junction bases with no gene match: 11. CDR1 and CDR2 (germline): SGHTA, FQGNSA. The chain's CDR3 is CASSFGGQGGFEKLFF. The CDR3 coding sequence is TGTGCCAGCAGCTTCGGCGGACAGGGAGGTTTCGAAAAACTGTTTTTT.